Presented here are 31 T cell receptor beta chains from one specimen sequenced in a study of siplizumab effects on memory and regulatory T cells. Produced via immunoSEQ multiplex PCR; TCRdb's table is partial and in-frame only. The repertoire holds about 56,000 clones, with around 97% as singletons. Sequencing was carried out using naive CD8+ T cells sorted from blood. Receptor source: a human donor in good health.

The chain has TRBV6-5 and TRBJ2-7; 9 bases match TRBD2. The germline CDR1 and CDR2 sequences are MNHEY and SVGAGI. The CDR3 contains 13 residues. V was clipped by 8 bases and J by 2 bases; unmatched bases: 4. This CDR3 reads CASSASGAYEQYF. CDR3 coding DNA: TGTGCCAGCTCAGCTAGCGGGGCCTACGAGCAGTACTTC.

This clone was counted once. The V and J genes are TRBV29-1 and TRBJ2-7, with D perhaps matching TRBD2 (5 bases). The germline gives CDR1 SQVTM, CDR2 ANQGSEA. Trimming took 4 bases from V and 7 from J, leaving 14 bases between them. This CDR3 has 12 residues. Here the CDR3 DNA reads TGCAGCGTTGCCCAAAGCTCGGGGGAGCAGTACTTC. It codes for CSVAQSSGEQYF.

CDR3 in amino acids: CASSVVEAGDTQYF. CDR3 in DNA: TGTGCCAGCAGCGTAGTGGAGGCGGGGGATACGCAGTATTTT. This rearrangement joins TRBV9 to TRBJ2-3, with a tentative D call TRBD2 (6 bases). Looked up from germline, CDR1 is SGDLS and CDR2 is YYNGEE. The CDR3 runs 14 residues. The V gene lost 0 bases and the J gene lost 6 bases, with 11 bases spanning the gap.

The genes are TRBV30 and TRBJ1-5; tentative D call: TRBD1 (6 bases). CDR1 and CDR2 (germline): GTSNPN, SVGIG (reference sequence). V dropped 1 base and J dropped 11 bases, with 15 bases sitting between them. This CDR3 has 13 amino acids. Written as DNA, the CDR3 is TGTGCCTGGAGTGGAGAGGGGGTAAAGTCCCAGCATTTT. Its protein product is CAWSGEGVKSQHF.

The J gene is TRBJ2-7, the V gene TRBV7-8; D unclear. Germline lookup yields CDR1 SGHVS and CDR2 FQNEAQ. CDR3 length: 14 residues. Trimming removed 2 bases at V and 3 bases at J, with 11 bases between. Written as DNA, the CDR3 is TGTGCCAGCAGCTTACAGATTTTGGGCTACGAGCAGTACTTC. Its protein is CASSLQILGYEQYF.

This rearrangement joins TRBV11-3 to TRBJ2-5, with D possibly being TRBD1 or TRBD2 (5 bases each). CDR1 is SGHNT, CDR2 YENEEA, per germline. The germline V and J ends were trimmed by 5 bases and 5 bases, with 15 bases remaining between them. The CDR3 contains 14 residues. CDR3 protein: CASSIRGLGETQYF. The CDR3 nucleotides are TGTGCCAGCAGCATTCGGGGCCTCGGGGAGACCCAGTACTTC.

Details on this clone: The junction shows a germline mismatch at one end, possibly a read error. The gene calls are TRBV19 and TRBJ1-4; TRBD1 might be the D (5 bases). CDR1 is LNHDA, CDR2 SQIVND, per germline (reference sequence). This CDR3 is 11 amino acids long. The CDR3 DNA reads TGTGCCAGTAGTATCGGGACTGCGTTGGATTTT. It translates to CASSIGTALDF.

The chain is built from TRBV4-3 and TRBJ2-5; TRBD1 matches 8 bases. The germline gives CDR1 LGHNA, CDR2 YSLEER. This CDR3 contains 13 residues. Unmatched junction bases numbered 8, after V lost 4 bases and J lost 10 bases. This chain's CDR3 is CASSLTTGEDQYF. CDR3 DNA: TGCGCCAGCAGCCTAACGACAGGGGAGGACCAGTACTTC.

This chain connects TRBV28 to TRBJ2-1, with TRBD1 matching 9 bases. The V and J ends lost 3 bases and 7 bases, in that order; junction bases with no gene match: 10. Germline V gene data show CDR1 as MDHEN and CDR2 as SYDVKM. There are 16 residues in the CDR3. CDR3 bases: TGTGCCAGCAGTTTTGACGGGACAGGGTTCTCTAATGAGCAGTTCTTC. Amino acid sequence: CASSFDGTGFSNEQFF.

This clone showed up just a few times. The chain couples TRBV7-9 to TRBJ2-2, with D hard to call. Germline V gene lookup returns CDR1 SEHNR and CDR2 FQNEAQ (reference sequence). The CDR3 consists of 14 residues. Trimming removed 1 base at V and 3 bases at J, with 6 bases between. The CDR3 DNA is TGTGCCAGCAGCTTAGTTGGGGACACCGGGGAGCTGTTTTTT. The encoded protein is CASSLVGDTGELFF.

The V and J genes are TRBV9 and TRBJ2-2; D remains unclear. Germline CDR1 reads SGDLS; CDR2 reads YYNGEE. The CDR3 is made up of 13 amino acids. V lost 0 bases, J lost 4 bases, and 4 bases lay in between. The DNA of the CDR3 is TGTGCCAGCAGCGTAGATGGCACCGGGGAGCTGTTTTTT. Its translation: CASSVDGTGELFF.

V gene TRBV11-2 combines with J gene TRBJ2-7; 7 bases align to TRBD2. The CDR3 has 13 residues. Germline lookup yields CDR1 SGHAT and CDR2 FQNNGV. Losses at the gene ends were 5 bases for V and 2 bases for J; bases not matched to a gene: 3. The CDR3 DNA reads TGTGCCAGCAGCCACGGACTAGCCTACGAGCAGTACTTC. This encodes CASSHGLAYEQYF.

The genes are TRBV7-8 and TRBJ1-2; 8 bases align to TRBD1. The germline V gene encodes CDR1 SGHVS and CDR2 FQNEAQ. The CDR3 has 15 residues. Trimming cost V 2 bases and J 7 bases; bases outside gene matches: 9. The CDR3 reads CASSLLGQGITGYTF. The CDR3 nucleotides are TGTGCCAGCAGCTTATTAGGACAGGGAATTACTGGCTACACCTTC.

Comments on this clone: The same CDR3 arises from other DNA sequences in this sample as well. The gene calls are TRBV29-1 and TRBJ2-1; D gene ambiguous. This CDR3 contains 12 residues. V shed 1 base and J shed 4 bases, with 5 bases lying between them. CDR1 is SQVTM, CDR2 ANQGSEA, per germline. CDR3 loop: CSVEGIYNEQFF. DNA for the CDR3: TGCAGCGTTGAAGGCATTTACAATGAGCAGTTCTTC.

A single count supports this clone. The genes are TRBV10-2 and TRBJ2-7, with D tentatively TRBD1 or TRBD2 (5 bases each). Deletions cut 4 bases from V and 4 bases from J, with 11 bases between. The CDR3 is 13 residues long. From germline, CDR1 is WSHSY and CDR2 SAAADI. Here the CDR3 reads CASSGGYQYEQYF. CDR3 nucleotides: TGCGCCAGCAGTGGGGGGTATCAGTACGAGCAGTACTTC.

The chain uses TRBV27 and TRBJ2-6; D gene ambiguous. V shed 2 bases and J shed 1 base, with 9 bases lying between them. Germline CDR1 MNHEY, CDR2 SMNVEV (reference sequence). CDR3 size: 16 residues. The CDR3 spells CASSLVRPSGANVLTF. Written as DNA, the CDR3 is TGTGCCAGCAGTTTAGTGAGGCCATCTGGGGCCAACGTCCTGACTTTC.

V and J are TRBV5-1 and TRBJ2-2; 8 bases match TRBD1. The germline gives CDR1 SGHRS, CDR2 YFSETQ. Trimming cost V 3 bases and J 3 bases; bases outside gene matches: 4. The CDR3 runs to 15 residues. CDR3 DNA sequence: TGCGCCAGCAGCTCGACAGGGGCGGACACCGGGGAGCTGTTTTTT. Protein: CASSSTGADTGELFF.

The sample holds one count of this clone. This specimen includes other DNA sequences encoding the same CDR3. The rearrangement joins TRBV5-6 to TRBJ2-3; D gene unclear. The CDR3 is 13 amino acids. The V gene lost 3 bases and the J gene lost 0 bases, with 5 bases spanning the gap. Germline V gives CDR1 SGHDT, CDR2 YYEEEE. The CDR3 bases are TGTGCCAGCAGCTGGGGTAGCACAGATACGCAGTATTTT. Translated, it gives CASSWGSTDTQYF.

This chain links TRBV18 with TRBJ2-6; TRBD2 might be the D (6 bases). V was cut by 2 bases and J by 3 bases, with 8 bases left in between. The CDR3 length is 15 residues. CDR1 is KGHSH and CDR2 is LQKENI in the germline V gene. The CDR3 DNA sequence: TGTGCCAGCTCACCATGGAGGGATGGGGCCAACGTCCTGACTTTC. It encodes CASSPWRDGANVLTF.

The chain combines TRBV7-3 with TRBJ2-1, with a weak D call TRBD1 (6 bases). The CDR3 length is 15 residues. V was pared by 5 bases and J by 10 bases, with 21 bases between. The germline gives CDR1 SGHTA, CDR2 FQGTGA. DNA for the CDR3: TGTGCCAGCAGCGTCCGACAGGCCCCATATGGGGAGCAGTTCTTC. It specifies CASSVRQAPYGEQFF. Filled out from reference TRBV7-3 and TRBJ2-1, the complete variable domain reads GAGVSQTPSNKVTEKGKYVELRCDPISGHTALYWYRQSLGQGPEFLIYFQGTGAADDSGLPNDRFFAVRPEGSVSTLKIQRTERGDSAVYLCASSVRQAPYGEQFFGPGTRLTVL.

The chain employs TRBV21-1 and TRBJ2-7; the table assigns TRBD1, which was not confirmed against the DNA. TRBV21-1 is described as a pseudogene. The CDR3 is 11 amino acids. The CDR3 sequence is CASGTVYEQYF. The CDR3 DNA follows: TGTGCCAGCGGGACAGTCTACGAGCAGTACTTC.

Of note for this clone: At one end the junction does not follow the germline gene, possibly because of a read error. The chain uses TRBV4-1 and TRBJ2-7; D perhaps matches TRBD1 (5 bases). Germline CDR1 and CDR2: MGHRA and YSYEKL. This CDR3 has 14 amino acids. CDR3 sequence (DNA): TGCACCAGCAGCCAATCGGTCAGGGATCACGAGCAGTACTTC. Its translation: CTSSQSVRDHEQYF.

The V and J genes are TRBV29-1 and TRBJ1-2, with a possible D match to TRBD1 (6 bases). V dropped 6 bases and J dropped 4 bases, with 18 bases sitting between them. CDR3 size: 14 residues. Germline V gene sequence: CDR1 SQVTM, CDR2 ANQGSEA. CDR3 protein: CSVPAGGRSYGYTF. The DNA for the CDR3 is TGCAGCGTGCCCGCGGGGGGGCGCAGCTATGGCTACACCTTC.

The chain is built from TRBV7-9 and TRBJ1-4; 10 nucleotides agree with TRBD1. The trim removed 1 base at V and 6 bases at J, leaving 8 bases unmatched. CDR1 SEHNR and CDR2 FQNEAQ come from the germline V gene (reference sequence). This CDR3 region has 17 residues. DNA of the CDR3: TGTGCCAGCAGCTTAGACCCGGGACAGGGGAGGGATGAAAAACTGTTTTTT. It encodes CASSLDPGQGRDEKLFF.

J is TRBJ2-7 and V is TRBV10-2; D uncertain. With 3 bases removed from V and 3 bases from J, the gap between germline ends came to 3 bases. The CDR3 covers 11 residues. Per the germline V gene, CDR1 is WSHSY and CDR2 is SAAADI. The CDR3 coding sequence is TGCGCCAGCAGTGACATCTACGAGCAGTACTTC. It specifies CASSDIYEQYF.

The chain joins TRBV7-3 to TRBJ2-3; D gene uncertain. Deletions cut 4 bases from V and 5 bases from J, with 16 bases between. Per the germline V gene, CDR1 is SGHTA and CDR2 is FQGTGA. CDR3 length: 15 residues. CDR3 protein: CASSSPDEVGDTQYF. In DNA, the CDR3 is TGTGCCAGCAGCTCCCCTGATGAGGTCGGAGATACGCAGTATTTT.

The chain links TRBV2 to TRBJ1-2; TRBD1 matches at 7 bases. CDR3 size: 15 residues. CDR1 and CDR2 (germline): SNHLY, FYNNEI. The V gene end was trimmed by 6 bases and the J gene end by 8 bases; junction bases not matched to a gene: 15. The CDR3 spells CASSPFGQAVRGYTF. In DNA, the CDR3 is TGTGCCAGCAGCCCTTTTGGACAGGCTGTGCGGGGCTACACCTTC. Full variable domain (remainder filled in from reference TRBV2 and TRBJ1-2): EPEVTQTPSHQVTQMGQEVILRCVPISNHLYFYWYRQILGQKVEFLVSFYNNEISEKSEIFDDQFSVERPDGSNFTLKIRSTKLEDSAMYFCASSPFGQAVRGYTFGSGTRLTVV.

The genes are TRBV4-1 and TRBJ2-1; D is uncertain. The V end lost 2 bases, the J end lost 5 bases, and 1 base lay between the germline ends. The CDR3 is 11 residues long. Germline V gives CDR1 MGHRA, CDR2 YSYEKL. CDR3 DNA: TGCGCCAGCAGCCAAAACAATGAGCAGTTCTTC. As protein: CASSQNNEQFF.

This clone appeared a single time. The chain carries TRBV9 and TRBJ2-1, with 8 bases fitting TRBD2. With 0 bases clipped from V and 5 bases from J, the junction kept 1 base outside the gene matches. The V gene's germline CDR1 is SGDLS and CDR2 YYNGEE. This CDR3 spans 14 amino acids. CDR3 residues: CASSVASGHNEQFF. The CDR3 region has the DNA TGTGCCAGCAGCGTAGCTAGCGGGCACAATGAGCAGTTCTTC.

This chain's CDR3 is CASSSLTGELFF. The CDR3 nucleotides read TGTGCCAGCAGTTCCTTAACCGGGGAGCTGTTTTTT. V usage is TRBV6-5 and J usage is TRBJ2-2, with D uncertain. V shed 4 bases and J shed 5 bases, with 5 bases lying between them. Germline CDR1 and CDR2: MNHEY and SVGAGI. The CDR3 sequence is 12 residues long.

The chain has TRBV5-8 and TRBJ2-3; D is uncertain. Trimming pared 1 base from V and 4 bases from J, leaving 4 bases between. This CDR3 is built from 12 residues. Germline loops: CDR1 SGHTS, CDR2 YDEGEE. The CDR3 DNA reads as TGTGCCAGCAGCTTGTTCCCAGATACGCAGTATTTT. Encoded protein: CASSLFPDTQYF.